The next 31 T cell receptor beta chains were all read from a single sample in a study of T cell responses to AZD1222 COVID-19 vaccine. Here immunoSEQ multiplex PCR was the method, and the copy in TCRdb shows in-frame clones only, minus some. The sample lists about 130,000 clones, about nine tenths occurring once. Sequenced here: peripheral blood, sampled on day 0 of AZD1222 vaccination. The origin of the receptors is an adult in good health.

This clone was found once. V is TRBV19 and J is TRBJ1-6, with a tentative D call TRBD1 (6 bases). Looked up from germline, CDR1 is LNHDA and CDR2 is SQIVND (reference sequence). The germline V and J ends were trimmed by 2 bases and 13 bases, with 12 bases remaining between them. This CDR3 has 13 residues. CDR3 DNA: TGTGCCAGTAGTATAAGGGACAACTCCCCCCTCCACTTT. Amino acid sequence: CASSIRDNSPLHF.

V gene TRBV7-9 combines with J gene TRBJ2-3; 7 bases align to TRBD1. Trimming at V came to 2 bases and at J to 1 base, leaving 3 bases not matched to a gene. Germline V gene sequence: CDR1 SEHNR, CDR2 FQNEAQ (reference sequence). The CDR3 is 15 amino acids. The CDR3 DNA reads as TGTGCCAGCAGCTTACGGCAGGGGGGCACAGATACGCAGTATTTT. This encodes CASSLRQGGTDTQYF.

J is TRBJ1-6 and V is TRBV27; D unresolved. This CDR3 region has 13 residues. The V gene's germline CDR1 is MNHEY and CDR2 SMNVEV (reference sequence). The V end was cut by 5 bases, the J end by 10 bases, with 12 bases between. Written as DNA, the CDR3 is TGTGCCAGCAGTAAACGGATCGAATCACCCCTCCACTTT. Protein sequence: CASSKRIESPLHF.

The chain's CDR3 is CAWSVGGGRVQFF. In DNA form, the CDR3 reads TGTGCCTGGAGTGTAGGCGGGGGGCGGGTGCAGTTCTTC. This chain links TRBV30 with TRBJ2-1; 8 bases are a match to TRBD2. The CDR3 runs 13 residues. Germline loops: CDR1 GTSNPN, CDR2 SVGIG (reference sequence). V trimming: 0 bases; J trimming: 12 bases; junction bases outside the gene matches: 7.

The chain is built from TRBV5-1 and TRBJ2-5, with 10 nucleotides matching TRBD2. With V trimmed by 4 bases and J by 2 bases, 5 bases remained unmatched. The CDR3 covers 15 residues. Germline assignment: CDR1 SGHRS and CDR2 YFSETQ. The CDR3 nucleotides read TGCGCCAGCAGCCCCCAACTAGCGGGGCAAGAGACCCAGTACTTC. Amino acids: CASSPQLAGQETQYF.

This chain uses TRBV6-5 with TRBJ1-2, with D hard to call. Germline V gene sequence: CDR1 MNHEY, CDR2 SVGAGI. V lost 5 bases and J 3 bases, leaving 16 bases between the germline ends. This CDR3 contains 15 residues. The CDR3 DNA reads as TGTGCCAGCAGTCTAAGAGATGAGGGATACTATGGCTACACCTTC. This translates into CASSLRDEGYYGYTF.

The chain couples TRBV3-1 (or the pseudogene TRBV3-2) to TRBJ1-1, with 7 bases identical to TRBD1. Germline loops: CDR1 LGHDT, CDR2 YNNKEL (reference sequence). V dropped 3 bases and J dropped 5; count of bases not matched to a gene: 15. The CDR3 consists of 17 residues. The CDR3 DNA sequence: TGTGCCAGCAGCCACCCCGGGTATGGGACAGCCGGGACTGAAGCTTTCTTT. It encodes CASSHPGYGTAGTEAFF.

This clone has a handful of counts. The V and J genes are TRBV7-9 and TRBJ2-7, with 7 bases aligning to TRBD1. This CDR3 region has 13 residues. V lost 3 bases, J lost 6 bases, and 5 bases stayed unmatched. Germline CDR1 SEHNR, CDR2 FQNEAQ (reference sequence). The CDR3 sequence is CASSFSTGPEQYF. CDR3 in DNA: TGTGCCAGCAGCTTCTCGACAGGGCCCGAGCAGTACTTC. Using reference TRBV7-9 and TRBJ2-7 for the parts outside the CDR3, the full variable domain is DTGVSQNPRHKITKRGQNVTFRCDPISEHNRLYWYRQTLGQGPEFLTYFQNEAQLEKSRLLSDRFSAERPKGSFSTLEIQRTEQGDSAMYLCASSFSTGPEQYFGPGTRLTVT.

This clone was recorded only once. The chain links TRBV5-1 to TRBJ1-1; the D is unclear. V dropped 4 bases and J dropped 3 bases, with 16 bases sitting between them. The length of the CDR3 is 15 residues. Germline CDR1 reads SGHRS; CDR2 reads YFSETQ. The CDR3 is CASSRSPPRDTEAFF. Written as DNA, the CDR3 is TGCGCCAGCAGCCGAAGCCCACCCCGGGACACTGAAGCTTTCTTT.

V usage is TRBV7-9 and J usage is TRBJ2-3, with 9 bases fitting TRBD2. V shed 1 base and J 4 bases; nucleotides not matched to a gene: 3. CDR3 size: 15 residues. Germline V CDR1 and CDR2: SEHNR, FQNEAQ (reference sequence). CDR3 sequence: CASSLVAGGSDTQYF. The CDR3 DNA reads TGTGCCAGCAGCTTAGTCGCGGGGGGGTCAGATACGCAGTATTTT.

The CDR3 region is CASSLLYGYTF. CDR3 bases: TGTGCCAGCAGCTTACTTTATGGCTACACCTTC. The chain carries TRBV7-9 and TRBJ1-2; no firm D call. The CDR3 totals 11 residues. Germline CDR1 is SEHNR and CDR2 is FQNEAQ (reference sequence). The V end lost 2 bases, the J end lost 5 bases, and 3 bases lay between the germline ends.

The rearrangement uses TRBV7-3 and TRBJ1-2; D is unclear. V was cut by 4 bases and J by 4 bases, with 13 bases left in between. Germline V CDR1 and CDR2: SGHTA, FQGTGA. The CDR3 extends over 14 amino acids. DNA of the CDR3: TGTGCCAGCAGCTACGGACTAAACCCCTATGGCTACACCTTC. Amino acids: CASSYGLNPYGYTF.

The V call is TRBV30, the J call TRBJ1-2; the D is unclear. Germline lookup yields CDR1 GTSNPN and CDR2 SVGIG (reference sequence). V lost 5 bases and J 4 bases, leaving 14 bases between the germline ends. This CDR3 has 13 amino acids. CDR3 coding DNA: TGTGCCTGGGAGATGAATGGGCCCTATGGCTACACCTTC. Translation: CAWEMNGPYGYTF.

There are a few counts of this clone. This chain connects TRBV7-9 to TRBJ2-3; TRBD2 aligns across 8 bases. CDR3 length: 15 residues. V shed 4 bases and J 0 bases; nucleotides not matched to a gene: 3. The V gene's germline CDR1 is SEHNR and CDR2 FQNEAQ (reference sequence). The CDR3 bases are TGTGCCAGCAGCTCGGAGCGGGGGAGCACAGATACGCAGTATTTT. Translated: CASSSERGSTDTQYF. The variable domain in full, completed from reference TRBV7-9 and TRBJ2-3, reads DTGVSQNPRHKITKRGQNVTFRCDPISEHNRLYWYRQTLGQGPEFLTYFQNEAQLEKSRLLSDRFSAERPKGSFSTLEIQRTEQGDSAMYLCASSSERGSTDTQYFGPGTRLTVL.

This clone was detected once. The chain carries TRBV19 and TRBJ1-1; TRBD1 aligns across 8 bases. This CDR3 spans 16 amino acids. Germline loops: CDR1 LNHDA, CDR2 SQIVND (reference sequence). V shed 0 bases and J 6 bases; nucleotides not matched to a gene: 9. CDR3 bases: TGTGCCAGTAGTATAGACCCTTCGACAGGGGTTGCTGAAGCTTTCTTT. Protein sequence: CASSIDPSTGVAEAFF.

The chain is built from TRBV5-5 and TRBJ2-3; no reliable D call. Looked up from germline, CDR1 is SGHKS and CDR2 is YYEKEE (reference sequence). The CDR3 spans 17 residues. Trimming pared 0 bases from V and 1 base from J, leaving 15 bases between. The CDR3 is CASSLGSGSGRTDTQYF. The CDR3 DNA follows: TGTGCCAGCAGCTTGGGTTCTGGGTCAGGACGCACAGATACGCAGTATTTT.

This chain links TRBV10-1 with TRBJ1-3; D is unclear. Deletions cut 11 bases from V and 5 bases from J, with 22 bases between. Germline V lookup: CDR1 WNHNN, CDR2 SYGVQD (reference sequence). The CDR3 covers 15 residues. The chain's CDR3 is CADGSLRRERNTIYF. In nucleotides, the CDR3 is TGCGCCGACGGGTCTTTGAGAAGGGAAAGAAACACCATATATTTT.

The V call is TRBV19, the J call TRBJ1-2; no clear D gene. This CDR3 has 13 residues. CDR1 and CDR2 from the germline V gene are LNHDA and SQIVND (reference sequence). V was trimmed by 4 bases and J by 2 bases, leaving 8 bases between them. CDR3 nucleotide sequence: TGTGCCAGTAGTACCCGGCAGAACTATGGCTACACCTTC. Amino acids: CASSTRQNYGYTF.

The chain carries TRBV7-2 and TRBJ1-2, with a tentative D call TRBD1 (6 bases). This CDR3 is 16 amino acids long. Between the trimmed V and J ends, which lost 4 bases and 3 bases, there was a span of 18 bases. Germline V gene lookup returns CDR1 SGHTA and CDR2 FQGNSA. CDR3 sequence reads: CASSSSLEGGHYGYTF. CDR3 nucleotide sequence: TGTGCCAGCAGCTCTAGCCTAGAGGGGGGTCACTATGGCTACACCTTC.

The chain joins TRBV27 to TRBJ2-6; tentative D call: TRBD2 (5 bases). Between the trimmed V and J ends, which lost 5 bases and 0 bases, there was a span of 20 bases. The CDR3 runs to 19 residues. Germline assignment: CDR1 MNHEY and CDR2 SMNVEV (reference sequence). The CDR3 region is CASSPRLWAGLSGANVLTF. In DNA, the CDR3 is TGTGCCAGCAGTCCAAGGCTGTGGGCAGGACTCTCTGGGGCCAACGTCCTGACTTTC.

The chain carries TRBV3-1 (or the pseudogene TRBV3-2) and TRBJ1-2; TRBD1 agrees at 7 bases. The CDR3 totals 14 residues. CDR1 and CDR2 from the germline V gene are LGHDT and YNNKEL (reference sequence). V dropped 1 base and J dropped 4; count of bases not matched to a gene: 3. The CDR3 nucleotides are TGTGCCAGCAGCCAAGGGGGACAGATCTATGGCTACACCTTC. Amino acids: CASSQGGQIYGYTF.

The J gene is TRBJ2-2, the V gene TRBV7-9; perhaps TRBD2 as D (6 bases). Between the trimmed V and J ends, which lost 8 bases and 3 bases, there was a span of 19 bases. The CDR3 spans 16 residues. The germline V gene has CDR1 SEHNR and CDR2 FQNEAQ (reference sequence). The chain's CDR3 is CASGDAGRGHTGELFF. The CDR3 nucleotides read TGTGCCAGCGGCGACGCTGGGCGGGGCCACACCGGGGAGCTGTTTTTT.

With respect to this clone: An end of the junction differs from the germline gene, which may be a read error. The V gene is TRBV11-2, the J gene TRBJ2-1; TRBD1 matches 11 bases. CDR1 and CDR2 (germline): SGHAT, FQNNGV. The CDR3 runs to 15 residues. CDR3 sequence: CASRLVGQGVNEQFF. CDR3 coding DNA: TGTGCCAGCAGATTAGTGGGACAGGGGGTCAATGAGCAGTTCTTC. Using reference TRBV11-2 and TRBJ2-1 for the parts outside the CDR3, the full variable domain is EAGVAQSPRYKIIEKRQSVAFWCNPISGHATLYWYQQILGQGPKLLIQFQNNGVVDDSQLPKDRFSAERLKGVDSTLKIQPAKLEDSAVYLCASRLVGQGVNEQFFGPGTRLTVL.

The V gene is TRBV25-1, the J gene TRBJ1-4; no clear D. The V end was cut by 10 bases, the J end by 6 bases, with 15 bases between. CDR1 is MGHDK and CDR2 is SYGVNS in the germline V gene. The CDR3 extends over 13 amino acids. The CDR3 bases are TGTGCCACCGCACAGTGGTCCGATGAAAAACTGTTTTTT. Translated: CATAQWSDEKLFF.

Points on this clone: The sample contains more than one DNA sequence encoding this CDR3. CDR3 protein: CASSLRGNSYEQYF. DNA of the CDR3: TGTGCCAGCAGTTTAAGGGGCAACTCCTACGAGCAGTACTTC. The V gene is TRBV27, the J gene TRBJ2-7; D possibly corresponds to TRBD1 (5 bases). CDR1 MNHEY and CDR2 SMNVEV come from the germline V gene (reference sequence). V lost 2 bases, J lost 0 bases, and 8 bases lay in between. The CDR3 runs to 14 residues.

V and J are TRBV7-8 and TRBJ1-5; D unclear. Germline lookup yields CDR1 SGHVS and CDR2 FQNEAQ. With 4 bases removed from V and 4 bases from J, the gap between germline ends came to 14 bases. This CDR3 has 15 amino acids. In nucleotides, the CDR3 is TGTGCCAGCAGCTACGCCCAGGCCCGAAATCAGCCCCAGCATTTT. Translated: CASSYAQARNQPQHF.

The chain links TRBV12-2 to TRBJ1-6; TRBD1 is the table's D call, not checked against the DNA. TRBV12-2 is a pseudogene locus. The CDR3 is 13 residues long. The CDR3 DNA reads TGTGCAAGTCGCTCCGACAAGGATCCACCCCTCCACTTT. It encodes CASRSDKDPPLHF.

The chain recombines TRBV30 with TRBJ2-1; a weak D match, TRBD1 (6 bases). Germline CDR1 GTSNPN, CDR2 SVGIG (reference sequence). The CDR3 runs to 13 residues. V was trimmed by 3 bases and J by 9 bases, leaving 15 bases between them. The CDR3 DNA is TGTGCCTGGAGGGTTCTAGGGGGTGGTGAGCAGTTCTTC. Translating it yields CAWRVLGGGEQFF. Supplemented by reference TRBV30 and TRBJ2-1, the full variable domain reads SQTIHQWPATLVQPVGSPLSLECTVEGTSNPNLYWYRQAAGRGLQLLFYSVGIGQISSEVPQNLSASRPQDRQFILSSKKLLLSDSGFYLCAWRVLGGGEQFFGPGTRLTVL.

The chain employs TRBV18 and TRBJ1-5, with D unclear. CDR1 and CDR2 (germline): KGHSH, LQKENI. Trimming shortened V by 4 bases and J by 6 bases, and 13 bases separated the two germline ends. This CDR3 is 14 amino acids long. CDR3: CASSRGDHPQPQHF. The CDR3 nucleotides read TGTGCCAGCTCACGCGGGGATCATCCTCAGCCCCAGCATTTT.

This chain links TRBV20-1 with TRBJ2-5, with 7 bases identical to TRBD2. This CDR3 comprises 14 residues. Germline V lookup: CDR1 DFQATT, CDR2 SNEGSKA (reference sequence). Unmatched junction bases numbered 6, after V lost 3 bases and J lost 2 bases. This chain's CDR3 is CSASVPRGQETQYF. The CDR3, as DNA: TGCAGTGCTAGTGTTCCGCGGGGGCAAGAGACCCAGTACTTC.

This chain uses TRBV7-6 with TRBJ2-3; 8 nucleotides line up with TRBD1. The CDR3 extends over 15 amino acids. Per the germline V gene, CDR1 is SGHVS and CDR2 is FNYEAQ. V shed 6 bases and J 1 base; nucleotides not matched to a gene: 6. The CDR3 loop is CASRPGTGRTDTQYF. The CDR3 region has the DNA TGTGCCAGCAGACCCGGGACAGGACGCACAGATACGCAGTATTTT.